This TCR beta chain was documented in a study of blood T cell repertoires in COVID-19 (dated by TCRdb to between 2020 and 2021). For context, the study as a whole: The collaborator samples originated in the United States, Italy and Spain and spanned the acute and convalescent phases of COVID-19. The material from the prospective study consisted of cDNA or gDNA derived from T cells, B-cell-depleted T cells, or PBMCs. Samples were obtained from the ongoing ImmuneRACE study (first 160 participants) and from about 1,300 subjects provided by 6 global collaborators. The sample metadata nearly always contained a de-identified subject ID, COVID-19 status, age in years and sex. The dataset comprised deeply sampled blood TCRbeta repertoires from subjects exposed to, actively infected with, or recovered from COVID-19. Where available, HLA class I and class II types were taken from metadata supplied by the sample provider and were not determined by assay-based typing. A freely available public database, intended as a resource for researchers studying the immune response to SARS-CoV-2, is where the repertoires were released. Overall study results and their limits: How much clinical and demographic metadata was included differed by source and by participant, and the metadata was provided uncurated.

Points on this clone: Its recognized antigen is unknown. Base qualities were left out, and no much larger clone turns up one base away.

TCRbeta CDR3 regions were amplified from genomic DNA using the immunoSEQ Assay, a bias-controlled multiplex PCR. The paper's processing steps were these. The number of nucleated cells in each sample was estimated from the amplification of reference gene primers within the assay. Sequence reads were collapsed and filtered to measure the absolute abundance of every unique TCRbeta CDR3 rearrangement. Productive Simpson clonality was computed per sample as the square root of Simpson's diversity index over productive rearrangements. TCRdb stores this immuneACCESS table with in-frame sequences only. Part of the clones is absent; in the studies checked, under half of the shortfall reflects unresolved V genes, and no reason is known for the rest. V and J calls and clone size follow that table, whereas D and trimming were derived from the DNA. This sample is represented by 250,000 to 350,000 clones; just over 85% of them were singletons. The biggest ten clones account for 3% of the sample.

Collaborating institutions collected whole blood in K2EDTA tubes following their own protocols. Collaborator samples were shipped for TCRbeta analysis as frozen whole blood, isolated PBMCs, or DNA extracted from either sample type. The source is a woman aged 25 to 39 with active or convalescent COVID-19. The sample taken for sequencing was peripheral blood.

The CDR3 reads as follows: CASRGPRNRETYEQYF. The nucleotide sequence reads as follows: TGTGCCAGCAGGGGGCCCCGGAACAGGGAGACCTACGAGCAGTACTTC. The sequence links TRBV2 to TRBJ2-7, with TRBD1 perhaps the D gene, on 6 matching bases. From the cysteine up to the phenylalanine, the CDR3 has a length of 16 residues. Just CDR3 DNA is preserved here, 48 bases in frame from base 1. The germline V gene provides CDR1 SNHLY and CDR2 FYNNEI. V and J are truncated by 6 bases and 2 bases respectively, leaving an intervening sequence of 20 bases.